Ten or more counts support the clone carrying this T cell receptor (beta chain). This CDR3 comprises 15 residues. V lost 5 bases to trimming and J lost 6 bases; unmatched junction nucleotides: 12. Germline assignment: CDR1 SNHLY and CDR2 FYNNEI. RNA transcripts were the template for amplifying TCR beta CDR3 regions. A first-round RT-PCR of the TCR CDR3 used the HTBI primer set. A single record per CDR3 protein comes from TCRdb applying MiXCR to the multiplex PCR reads. In the table there are about 340,000 distinct CDR3 sequences, about 21% of which are singletons. The data were obtained in a study of T cells in Graves' hyperthyroidism and ophthalmopathy. Across the study: Blood was drawn when the patient was first diagnosed and still untreated.

Researchers defined stable Graves' hyperthyroidism as no ophthalmopathy progression within 18 months. Uncontrolled infection, other autoimmune disease, pregnancy and lactation each barred patients from inclusion. Each 10 ml fresh peripheral blood draw supplied the PBMCs. The TCR originated in a woman aged 50 to 60 with Graves' hyperthyroidism. The genes are TRBV2 and TRBJ2-7; 8 nucleotides agree with TRBD1. The specimen was blood. This chain's CDR3 is CASSLQGAVSGEQYF. In DNA form, the CDR3 reads TGTGCCAGCAGTCTCCAGGGGGCGGTTTCGGGCGAGCAGTACTTC.